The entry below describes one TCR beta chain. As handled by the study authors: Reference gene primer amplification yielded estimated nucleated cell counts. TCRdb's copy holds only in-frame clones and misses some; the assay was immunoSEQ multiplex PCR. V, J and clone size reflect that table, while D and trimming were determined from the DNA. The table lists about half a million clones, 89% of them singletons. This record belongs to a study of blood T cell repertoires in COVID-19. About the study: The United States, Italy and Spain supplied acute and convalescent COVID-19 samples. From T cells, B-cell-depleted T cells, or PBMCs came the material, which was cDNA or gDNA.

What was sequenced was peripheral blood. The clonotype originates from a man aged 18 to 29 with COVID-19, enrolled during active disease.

The chain's CDR3 is CASSLGTGLEKLFF. CDR3 DNA: TGCGCCAGCAGCCTTGGGACAGGGCTTGAAAAACTGTTTTTT. The chain recombines TRBV5-1 with TRBJ1-4, with 9 nucleotides matching TRBD1. This CDR3 is built from 14 residues. J gave up 7 bases and V 4 bases, and 5 bases lay outside the gene matches. CDR1 is SGHRS and CDR2 is YFSETQ in the germline V gene. Based on the CDR3 plus reference TRBV5-1 and TRBJ1-4, the full variable domain is KAGVTQTPRYLIKTRGQQVTLSCSPISGHRSVSWYQQTPGQGLQFLFEYFSETQRNKGNFPGRFSGRQFSNSRSEMNVSTLELGDSALYLCASSLGTGLEKLFFGSGTQLSVL.